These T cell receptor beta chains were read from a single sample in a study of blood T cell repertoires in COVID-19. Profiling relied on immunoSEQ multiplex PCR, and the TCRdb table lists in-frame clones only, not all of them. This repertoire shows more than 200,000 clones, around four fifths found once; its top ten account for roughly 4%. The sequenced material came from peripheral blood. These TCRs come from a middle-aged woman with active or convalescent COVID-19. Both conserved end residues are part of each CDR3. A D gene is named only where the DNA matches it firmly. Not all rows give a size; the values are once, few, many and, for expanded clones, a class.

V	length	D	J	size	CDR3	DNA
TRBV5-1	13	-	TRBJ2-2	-	CASRGQNTGELFF	TGCGCCAGCAGGGGACAGAACACCGGGGAGCTGTTTTTT
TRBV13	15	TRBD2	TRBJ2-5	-	CASSIGLARGETQYF	TGTGCCAGCAGCATCGGACTAGCACGAGGAGAGACCCAGTACTTC
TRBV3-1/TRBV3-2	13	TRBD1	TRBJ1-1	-	CASSQTGGAEAFF	TGTGCCAGCAGCCAAACAGGGGGCGCTGAAGCTTTCTTT
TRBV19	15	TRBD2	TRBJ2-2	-	CASSTSGGAFGELFF	TGTGCCAGTAGTACCAGCGGGGGGGCTTTCGGGGAGCTGTTTTTT
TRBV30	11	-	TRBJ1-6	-	CAWTTGSPLHF	TGTGCCTGGACTACAGGTTCACCCCTCCACTTT
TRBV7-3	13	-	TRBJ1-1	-	CASSPDSNTEAFF	TGTGCCAGCAGTCCGGACAGTAACACTGAAGCTTTCTTT
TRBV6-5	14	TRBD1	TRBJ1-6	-	CASSYGTGASPLHF	TGTGCCAGCAGTTACGGGACAGGGGCATCACCCCTCCACTTT
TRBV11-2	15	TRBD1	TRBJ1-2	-	CASSSDRGSGYGYTF	TGTGCCAGCAGCTCCGACAGGGGTTCGGGCTATGGCTACACCTTC
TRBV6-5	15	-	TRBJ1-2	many	CASSYGRGKGFGYTF	TGTGCCAGCAGTTACGGAAGAGGGAAAGGCTTTGGCTACACCTTC
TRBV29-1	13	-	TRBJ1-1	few	CSVDKGGATEAFF	TGCAGCGTTGATAAAGGGGGAGCCACTGAAGCTTTCTTT
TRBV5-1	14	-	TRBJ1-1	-	CASSLYAGNTEAFF	TGCGCCAGCAGCTTGTATGCGGGGAACACTGAAGCTTTCTTT
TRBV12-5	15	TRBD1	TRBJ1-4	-	CASGLGDRGNEKLFF	TGTGCTAGTGGTTTGGGGGACAGGGGTAATGAAAAACTGTTTTTT
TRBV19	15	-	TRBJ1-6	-	CASKNPTARNSPLHF	TGTGCCAGTAAAAACCCGACAGCAAGAAATTCACCCCTCCACTTT
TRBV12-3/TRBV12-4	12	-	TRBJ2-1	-	CASSQGLYEQFF	TGTGCCAGCAGTCAAGGACTATATGAGCAGTTCTTC
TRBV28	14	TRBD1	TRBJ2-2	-	CASRAGTVTGELFF	TGTGCCAGCAGAGCCGGGACAGTAACCGGGGAGCTGTTTTTT
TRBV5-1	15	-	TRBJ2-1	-	CASSLAGDSYNEQFF	TGCGCCAGCAGCTTGGCAGGGGACTCCTACAATGAGCAGTTCTTC
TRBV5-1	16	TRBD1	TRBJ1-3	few	CASSLSWTGVGNTIYF	TGCGCCAGCAGCTTGTCTTGGACAGGGGTCGGAAACACCATATATTTT
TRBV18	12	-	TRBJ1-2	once	CASSPSTGGYTF	TGTGCCAGCTCACCGTCAACTGGTGGCTACACCTTC
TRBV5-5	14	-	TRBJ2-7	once	CASSLRDSSYEQYF	TGTGCCAGCAGCTTGCGGGATAGCTCCTACGAGCAGTACTTC
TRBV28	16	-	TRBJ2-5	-	CASSLEDYKYQETQYF	TGTGCCAGCAGTCTAGAGGACTACAAGTACCAAGAGACCCAGTACTTC
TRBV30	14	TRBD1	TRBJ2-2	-	CAWSAYRGAGELFF	TGTGCCTGGAGTGCTTACAGGGGCGCCGGGGAGCTGTTTTTT
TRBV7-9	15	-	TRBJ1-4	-	CASSSTLTAREKLFF	TGTGCCAGCAGCTCAACTCTGACAGCGCGGGAAAAACTGTTTTTT
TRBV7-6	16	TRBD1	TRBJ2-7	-	CASSLGRQGAAYEQYF	TGTGCCAGCAGCTTAGGTCGACAGGGGGCTGCCTACGAGCAGTACTTC
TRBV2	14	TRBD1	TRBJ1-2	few	CASSDRDSNYGYTF	TGTGCCAGCAGTGATAGGGACAGTAACTATGGCTACACCTTC
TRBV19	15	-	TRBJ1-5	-	CASSISHGSNQPQHF	TGTGCCAGTAGTATTAGTCACGGGAGCAATCAGCCCCAGCATTTT
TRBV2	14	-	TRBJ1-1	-	CASSEIRVGTEAFF	TGTGCCAGCAGTGAAATCAGGGTGGGCACTGAAGCTTTCTTT
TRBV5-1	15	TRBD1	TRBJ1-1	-	CASSSQGAENTEAFF	TGCGCCAGCAGCTCCCAGGGGGCTGAAAACACTGAAGCTTTCTTT
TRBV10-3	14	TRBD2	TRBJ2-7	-	CAISGGGLANEQYF	TGTGCCATCAGTGGGGGGGGACTAGCGAACGAGCAGTACTTC
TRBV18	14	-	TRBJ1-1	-	CASSRGAGNTEAFF	TGTGCCAGCTCCCGGGGTGCGGGGAACACTGAAGCTTTCTTT
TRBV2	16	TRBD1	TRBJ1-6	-	CASSHGDSQYNSPLHF	TGTGCCAGCAGCCACGGGGACAGCCAATATAATTCACCCCTCCACTTT
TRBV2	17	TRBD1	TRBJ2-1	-	CASSVRGLSSSYNEQFF	TGTGCCAGCAGTGTCAGGGGGCTATCAAGCTCCTACAATGAGCAGTTCTTC
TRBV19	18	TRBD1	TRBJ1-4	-	CASRDRGASLKLVEKLFF	TGTGCCAGTAGGGACAGGGGGGCATCATTAAAACTCGTCGAAAAACTGTTTTTT
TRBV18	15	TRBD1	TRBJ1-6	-	CASSPYRGLGSPLHF	TGTGCCAGCTCACCATACAGGGGGCTAGGTTCACCCCTCCACTTT
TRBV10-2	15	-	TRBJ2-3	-	CASSGGLPSTDTQYF	TGCGCCAGCAGTGGCGGACTACCTAGCACAGATACGCAGTATTTT
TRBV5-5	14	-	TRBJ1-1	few	CASSLAGVDTEAFF	TGTGCCAGCAGCTTGGCCGGGGTTGACACTGAAGCTTTCTTT
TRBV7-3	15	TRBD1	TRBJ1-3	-	CASSWDRGQRNTIYF	TGTGCCAGCAGCTGGGACAGGGGGCAGAGAAACACCATATATTTT
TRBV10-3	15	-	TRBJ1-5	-	CAISNQGGSGQPQHF	TGTGCCATCAGTAATCAGGGTGGGTCAGGTCAGCCCCAGCATTTT
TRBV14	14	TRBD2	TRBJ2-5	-	CASSRLAGQETQYF	TGTGCCAGCAGCCGACTAGCGGGGCAAGAGACCCAGTACTTC
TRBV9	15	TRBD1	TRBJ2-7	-	CASSVVGTGTHEQYF	TGTGCCAGCAGCGTAGTCGGGACAGGGACCCACGAGCAGTACTTC
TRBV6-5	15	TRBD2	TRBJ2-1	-	CASRSERGSYNEQFF	TGTGCCAGCAGGTCCGAGCGGGGGAGCTACAATGAGCAGTTCTTC
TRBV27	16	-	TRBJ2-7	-	CASSLSSRALTYEQYF	TGTGCCAGCAGTTTATCGTCCAGGGCATTAACCTACGAGCAGTACTTC
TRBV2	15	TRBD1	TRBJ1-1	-	CASSERGQLNTEAFF	TGTGCCAGCAGTGAAAGGGGACAGCTAAACACTGAAGCTTTCTTT
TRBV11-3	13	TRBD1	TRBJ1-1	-	CASSAGGGTEAFF	TGTGCCAGCAGCGCAGGGGGCGGCACTGAAGCTTTCTTT
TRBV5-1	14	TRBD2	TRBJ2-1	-	CASNPSGGATEQFF	TGCGCCAGCAACCCTAGCGGGGGGGCCACTGAGCAGTTCTTC
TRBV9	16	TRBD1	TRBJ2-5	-	CASSALGQGYQETQYF	TGTGCCAGCAGCGCTTTGGGACAGGGATACCAAGAGACCCAGTACTTC
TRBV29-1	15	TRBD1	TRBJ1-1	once	CSVEAFGQDNTEAFF	TGCAGCGTTGAGGCTTTCGGACAGGATAACACTGAAGCTTTCTTT